This TCR beta chain was identified in a study of cytomegalovirus exposure and HLA in healthy donors. Study details: Samples from HLA-typed donors yielded around 85 million unique TCRs in an early data release.

A multiplex PCR was run with 60 Vbeta primers and 13 Jbeta primers. Profiling relied on immunoSEQ multiplex PCR, and the TCRdb table lists in-frame clones only, not all of them. The sample has about 98,000 clones, roughly four fifths seen once. The sequence was collected from a female donor in good health and CMV-seropositive. The sequenced sample consisted of PBMCs.

CDR3 DNA sequence: TGCACCAGCAGCCAAGATCGTGAGCGGGGGGAGTCCTACGAGCAGTACTTC. Encoded protein: CTSSQDRERGESYEQYF. The chain links TRBV1 to TRBJ2-5; the table's D gene call, TRBD2, was not cross checked with the DNA. The J call is uncertain, as TRBJ2-7 better fits the DNA end. TRBV1 constitutes a pseudogene. The CDR3 totals 17 residues.